This record concerns one TCR beta chain sequence. What it binds is not known. The authors drew 8.5 to 10 milliliters of peripheral blood from each donor. Each sample had at least 6.5 million PBMCs isolated. PCR was performed a second time for about 6 to 11 cycles using a sample-barcoded 5' primer and a J-beta primer mix. TCRdb analysed the 5' RACE reads with MiXCR anew, one entry per CDR3 protein. Here the sample spans around 580,000 distinct CDR3 sequences, 40% to 55% being singletons. This record belongs to a study of blood T cells in healthy people across ages. V was trimmed by 0 bases and J by 2 bases, leaving 17 bases between them. The CDR3 runs 17 residues. From germline, CDR1 is LGHDT and CDR2 YNNKEL (reference sequence). Study-level findings and limits: The recorded TCR beta diversity per million T cells decreased in a roughly linear manner with age.

The clonotype was recovered from a man at least 80 years old in good health. The rearrangement joins TRBV3-1 to TRBJ2-7; TRBD1 might be the D (5 bases). Sequencing input: blood. This CDR3 reads CASSQDANRYHTYEQYF. The CDR3 bases are TGTGCCAGCAGCCAAGATGCCAACAGGTATCACACCTACGAGCAGTACTTC.